This T cell receptor (beta chain) was sequenced for a study of shared clonotypes between healthy human individuals. The wider study: Per-donor plates numbered three CD4 naive, three CD4 memory, two CD8 naive and one CD8 memory. General study results and limits: Rarefaction gave evidence that sorted-subset sequencing remained incomplete despite large depth.

Worth noting for this clone: The antigen remains unidentified.

J was trimmed by 3 bases and V by 5 bases; bases with no gene match: 5. The V gene's germline CDR1 is SNHLY and CDR2 FYNNEI. This CDR3 comprises 14 residues. Running of the assay took place at deep level. Repertoires were generated with immunoSEQ multiplex PCR, while TCRdb's copy carries only in-frame clones and drops some. The sample holds over 850,000 clones, approximately 80% seen once. The chain combines TRBV2 with TRBJ1-1, with 8 bases matching TRBD1. Sequencing was carried out using memory CD4+ T cells from PBMCs. The subset denotes: CD45RA-negative fraction. The TCR sequence derives from a man between 18 and 29 years old in good health. Some clones in this sample may be carry-over from other donors' samples. The CDR3 reads CASSQQGGYTEAFF. For the CDR3, the DNA is TGTGCCAGCAGTCAACAGGGGGGGTACACTGAAGCTTTCTTT. Full variable domain (rest looked up from reference TRBV2 and TRBJ1-1): EPEVTQTPSHQVTQMGQEVILRCVPISNHLYFYWYRQILGQKVEFLVSFYNNEISEKSEIFDDQFSVERPDGSNFTLKIRSTKLEDSAMYFCASSQQGGYTEAFFGQGTRLTVV.